Below, one TCR beta chain is given with its context. Its antigen is unidentified. The data belong to a study of identical twins. The authors used template switching to add a universal primer site and gave cDNA unique molecular identifiers. TCRdb passed the 5' RACE reads through MiXCR, listing each CDR3 protein once. The sample consists of 450,000 to 600,000 distinct CDR3 sequences, 20% to 25% of them appearing once. Everyone who donated was a healthy Caucasian. V dropped 1 base and J dropped 8 bases, with 12 bases sitting between them. The CDR3 sequence is 14 residues long. Whole-study results and caveats: Invariant T cells like MAIT and iNKT could partly confound the zero-insertion analyses. Cord blood beta clonotypes present at high abundance carried fewer insertions; no such pattern appeared in memory repertoires.

These sequences were also reported in another study, on yellow fever vaccine responses in identical twins.

The gene calls are TRBV12-3 or TRBV12-4 and TRBJ2-4; D unclear. The TCR originated in a woman younger than 35 in good health. The material sequenced was CD4+ T cells sorted from blood. The CDR3 DNA follows: TGTGCCAGCAGTTTAGGGGCAGAGAAGTACATTCAGTACTTC. It specifies CASSLGAEKYIQYF.